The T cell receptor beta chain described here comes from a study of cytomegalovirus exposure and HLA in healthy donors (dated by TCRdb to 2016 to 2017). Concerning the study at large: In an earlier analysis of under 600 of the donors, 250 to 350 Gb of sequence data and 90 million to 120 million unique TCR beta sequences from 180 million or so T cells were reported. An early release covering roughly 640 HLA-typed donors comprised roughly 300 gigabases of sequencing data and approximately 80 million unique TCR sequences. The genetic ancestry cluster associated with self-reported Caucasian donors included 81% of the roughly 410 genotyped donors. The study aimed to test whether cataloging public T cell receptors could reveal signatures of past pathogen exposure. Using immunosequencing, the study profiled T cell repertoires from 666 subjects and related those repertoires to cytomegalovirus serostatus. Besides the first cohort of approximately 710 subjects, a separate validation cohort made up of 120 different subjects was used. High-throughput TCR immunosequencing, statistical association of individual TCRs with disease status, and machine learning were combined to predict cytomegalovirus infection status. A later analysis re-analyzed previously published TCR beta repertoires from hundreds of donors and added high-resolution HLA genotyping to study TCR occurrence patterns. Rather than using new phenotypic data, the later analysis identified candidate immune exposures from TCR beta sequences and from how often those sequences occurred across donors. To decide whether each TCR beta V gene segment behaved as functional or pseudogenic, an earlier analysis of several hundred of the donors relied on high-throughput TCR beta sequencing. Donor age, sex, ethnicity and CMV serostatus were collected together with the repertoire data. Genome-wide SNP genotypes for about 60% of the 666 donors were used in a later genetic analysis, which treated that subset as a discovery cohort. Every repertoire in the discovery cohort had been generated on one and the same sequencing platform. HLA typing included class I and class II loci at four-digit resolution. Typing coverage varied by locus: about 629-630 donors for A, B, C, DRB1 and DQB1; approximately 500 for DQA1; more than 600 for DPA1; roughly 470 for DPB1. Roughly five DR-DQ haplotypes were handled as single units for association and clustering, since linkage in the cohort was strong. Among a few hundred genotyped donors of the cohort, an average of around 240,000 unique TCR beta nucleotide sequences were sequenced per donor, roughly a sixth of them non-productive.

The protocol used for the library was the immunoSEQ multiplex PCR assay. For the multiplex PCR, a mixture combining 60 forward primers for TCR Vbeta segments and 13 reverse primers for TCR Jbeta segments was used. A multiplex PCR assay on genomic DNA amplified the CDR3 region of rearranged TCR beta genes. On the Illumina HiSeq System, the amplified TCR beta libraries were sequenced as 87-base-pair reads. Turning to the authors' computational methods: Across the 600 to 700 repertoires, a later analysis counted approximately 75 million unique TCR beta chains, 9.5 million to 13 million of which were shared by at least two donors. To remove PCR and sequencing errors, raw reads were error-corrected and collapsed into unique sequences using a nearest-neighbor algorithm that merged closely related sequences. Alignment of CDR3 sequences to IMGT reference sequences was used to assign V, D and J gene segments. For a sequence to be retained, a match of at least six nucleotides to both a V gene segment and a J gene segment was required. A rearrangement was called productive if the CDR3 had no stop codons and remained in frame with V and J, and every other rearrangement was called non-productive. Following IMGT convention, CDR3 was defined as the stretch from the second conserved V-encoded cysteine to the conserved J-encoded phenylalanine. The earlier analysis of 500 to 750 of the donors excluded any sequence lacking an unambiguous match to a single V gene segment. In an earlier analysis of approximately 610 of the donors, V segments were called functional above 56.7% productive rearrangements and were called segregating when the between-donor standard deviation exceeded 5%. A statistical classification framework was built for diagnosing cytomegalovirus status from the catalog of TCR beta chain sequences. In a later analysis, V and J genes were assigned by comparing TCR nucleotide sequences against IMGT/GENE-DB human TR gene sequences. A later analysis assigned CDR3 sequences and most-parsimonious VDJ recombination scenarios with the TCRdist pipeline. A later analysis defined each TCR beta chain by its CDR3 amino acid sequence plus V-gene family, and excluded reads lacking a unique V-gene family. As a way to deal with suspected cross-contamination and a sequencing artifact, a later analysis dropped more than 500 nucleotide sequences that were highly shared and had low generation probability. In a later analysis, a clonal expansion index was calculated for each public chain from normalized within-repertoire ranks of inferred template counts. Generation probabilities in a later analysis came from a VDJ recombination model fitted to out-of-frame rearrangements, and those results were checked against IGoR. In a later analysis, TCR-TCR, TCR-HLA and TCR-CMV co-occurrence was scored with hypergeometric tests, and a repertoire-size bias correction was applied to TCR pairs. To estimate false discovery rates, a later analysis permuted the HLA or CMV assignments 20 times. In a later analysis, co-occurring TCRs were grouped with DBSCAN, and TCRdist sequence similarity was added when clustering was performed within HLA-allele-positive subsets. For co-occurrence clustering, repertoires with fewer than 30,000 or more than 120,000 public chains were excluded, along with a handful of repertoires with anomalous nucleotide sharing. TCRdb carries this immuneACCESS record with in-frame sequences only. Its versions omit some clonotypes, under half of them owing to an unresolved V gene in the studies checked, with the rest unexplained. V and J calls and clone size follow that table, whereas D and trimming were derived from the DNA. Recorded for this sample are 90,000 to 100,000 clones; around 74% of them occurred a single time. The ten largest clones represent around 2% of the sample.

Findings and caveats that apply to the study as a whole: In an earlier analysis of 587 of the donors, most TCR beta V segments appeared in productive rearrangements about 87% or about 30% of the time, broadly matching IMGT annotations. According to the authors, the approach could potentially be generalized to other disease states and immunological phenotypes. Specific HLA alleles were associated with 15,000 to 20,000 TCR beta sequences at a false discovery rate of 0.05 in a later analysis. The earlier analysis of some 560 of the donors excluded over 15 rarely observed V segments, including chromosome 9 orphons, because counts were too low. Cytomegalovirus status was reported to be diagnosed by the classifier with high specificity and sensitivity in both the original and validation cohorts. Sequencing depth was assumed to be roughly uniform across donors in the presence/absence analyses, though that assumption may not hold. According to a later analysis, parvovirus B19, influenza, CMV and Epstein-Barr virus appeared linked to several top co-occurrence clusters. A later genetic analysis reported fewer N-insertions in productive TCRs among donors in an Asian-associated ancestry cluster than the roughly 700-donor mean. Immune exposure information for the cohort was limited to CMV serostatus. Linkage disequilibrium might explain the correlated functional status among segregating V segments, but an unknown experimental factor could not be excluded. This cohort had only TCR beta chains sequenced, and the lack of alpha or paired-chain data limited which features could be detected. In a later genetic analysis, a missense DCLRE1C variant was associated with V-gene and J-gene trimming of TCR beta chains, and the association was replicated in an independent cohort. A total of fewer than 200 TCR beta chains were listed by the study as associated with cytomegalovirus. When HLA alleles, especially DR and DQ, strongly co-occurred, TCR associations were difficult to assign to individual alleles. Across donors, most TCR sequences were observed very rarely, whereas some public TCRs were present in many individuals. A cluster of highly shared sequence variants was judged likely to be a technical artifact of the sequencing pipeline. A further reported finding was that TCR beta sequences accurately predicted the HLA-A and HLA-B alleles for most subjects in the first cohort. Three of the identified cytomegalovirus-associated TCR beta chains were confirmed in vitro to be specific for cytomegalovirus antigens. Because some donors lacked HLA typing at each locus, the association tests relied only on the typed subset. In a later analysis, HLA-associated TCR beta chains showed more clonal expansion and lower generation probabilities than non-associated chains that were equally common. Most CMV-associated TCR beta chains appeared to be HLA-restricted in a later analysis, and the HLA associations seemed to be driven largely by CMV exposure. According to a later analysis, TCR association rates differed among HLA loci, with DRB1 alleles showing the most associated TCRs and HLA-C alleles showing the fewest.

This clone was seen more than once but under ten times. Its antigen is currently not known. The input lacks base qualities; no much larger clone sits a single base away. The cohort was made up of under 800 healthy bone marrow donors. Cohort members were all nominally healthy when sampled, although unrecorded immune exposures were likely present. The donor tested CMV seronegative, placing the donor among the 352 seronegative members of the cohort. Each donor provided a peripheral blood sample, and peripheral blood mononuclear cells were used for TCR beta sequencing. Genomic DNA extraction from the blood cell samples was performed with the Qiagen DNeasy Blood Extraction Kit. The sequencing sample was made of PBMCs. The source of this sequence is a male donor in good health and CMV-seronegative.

Here is the DNA: TGCAGCGTTGGCTTACAGAGAGACACAGATACGCAGTATTTT. Its coded protein is CSVGLQRDTDTQYF. The rearrangement combines TRBV29-1 with TRBJ2-3; there is no confident call for the D gene. From its cysteine to its phenylalanine, the CDR3 spans 14 amino acids. Here the CDR3 DNA is all that survives: 42 bases in frame from base 1. Between the V and J ends, shortened by 4 bases and 2 bases respectively, the junction contains 13 bases. From a lookup of the germline V gene, CDR1 and CDR2 are SQVTM and ANQGSEA.